The rows below give T cell receptor beta chains drawn from one sample of a study of somatic mutations in cytotoxic T cells in rheumatoid arthritis. Profiled with immunoSEQ multiplex PCR; TCRdb holds only in-frame clones, not every one. The sample has approximately 15,000 clones, 75% to 80% seen once. What was sequenced was CD8+ T cells sorted from blood. Source of these receptors: an adult with rheumatoid arthritis. Both conserved end residues are part of each CDR3. D genes are given only for firm matches. Size is stated for part of the rows, as once, few or many counts, or as a class when the clone is expanded.

TRBJ2-7	TRBD1	15	TRBV27	once	CASSFEGTGTYEQYF	TGTGCCAGCAGTTTCGAGGGGACAGGAACCTACGAGCAGTACTTC
TRBJ1-2	NA	14	TRBV2	NA	CASSESGQNYGYTF	TGTGCCAGCAGTGAATCGGGTCAGAACTATGGCTACACCTTC
TRBJ2-7	NA	14	TRBV5-6	once	CASFTLVAGNEQYF	TGTGCCAGTTTTACATTGGTCGCGGGGAACGAGCAGTACTTC
TRBJ1-4	TRBD1	16	TRBV4-2	medium-sized	CASSQDTGTGGEKLFF	TGTGCCAGCAGCCAAGATACCGGGACAGGGGGCGAAAAACTGTTTTTT
TRBJ2-1	NA	10	TRBV11-2	NA	CASSHGEQFF	TGTGCCAGCAGCCATGGTGAGCAGTTCTTC
TRBJ1-1	NA	15	TRBV5-1	NA	CASSWSAVGNTEAFF	TGCGCCAGCAGCTGGAGTGCCGTGGGGAACACTGAAGCTTTCTTT
TRBJ2-2	NA	15	TRBV13	NA	CASSLDGANTGELFF	TGTGCCAGCAGCTTAGACGGAGCGAACACCGGGGAGCTGTTTTTT
TRBJ1-5	NA	15	TRBV6-1	NA	CASTGGQGSYQPQHF	TGTGCCAGCACGGGCGGGCAGGGAAGTTATCAGCCCCAGCATTTT
TRBJ2-2	NA	16	TRBV6-1	NA	CASSETWGGEVGELFF	TGTGCCAGCAGTGAAACCTGGGGTGGAGAGGTCGGGGAGCTGTTTTTT
TRBJ2-1	NA	13	TRBV9	NA	CASSAHLDNEQFF	TGTGCCAGCAGCGCCCACCTAGACAATGAGCAGTTCTTC
TRBJ2-3	TRBD2	19	TRBV2	NA	CASSDDTSGRVIAADTQYF	TGTGCCAGCAGTGATGATACTAGCGGGAGGGTCATTGCGGCAGATACGCAGTATTTT
TRBJ2-1	NA	17	TRBV14	NA	CASSHYVEGVLYNEQFF	TGTGCCAGCAGCCATTACGTTGAGGGAGTACTCTACAATGAGCAGTTCTTC
TRBJ2-5	TRBD2	18	TRBV7-2	NA	CASSLLPSGRVGKETQYF	TGTGCCAGCAGCTTACTCCCTAGCGGGAGAGTTGGAAAAGAGACCCAGTACTTC
TRBJ1-5	TRBD1	17	TRBV6-1	NA	CASSDMTGIYSNQPQHF	TGTGCCAGCAGTGACATGACAGGGATTTATAGCAATCAGCCCCAGCATTTT
TRBJ2-6	TRBD2	19	TRBV7-9	NA	CASSIWTSGHYSGANVLTF	TGTGCCAGCAGCATTTGGACTAGCGGCCATTACTCTGGGGCCAACGTCCTGACTTTC
TRBJ1-2	NA	12	TRBV16	NA	CASSHGNYGYTF	TGTGCCAGCAGCCACGGGAACTATGGCTACACCTTC
TRBJ2-7	TRBD1	16	TRBV6-5	NA	CASSYSPRTGEYEQYF	TGTGCCAGCAGTTACTCTCCCCGGACAGGGGAGTACGAGCAGTACTTC
TRBJ1-2	NA	14	TRBV7-5	NA	CASSLEGGHYGYTF	TGTGCCAGCAGCTTAGAGGGGGGTCACTATGGCTACACCTTC
TRBJ1-1	NA	13	TRBV7-9	few	CASSLVLRPEAFF	TGTGCCAGCAGCTTAGTCCTTCGGCCTGAAGCTTTCTTT
TRBJ1-1	NA	13	TRBV19	NA	CASSMKGNTEAFF	TGTGCCAGTAGTATGAAGGGAAACACTGAAGCTTTCTTT
TRBJ1-1	NA	12	TRBV6-1	NA	CASKGVNTEAFF	TGTGCCAGCAAAGGCGTGAACACTGAAGCTTTCTTT
TRBJ2-7	TRBD1	15	TRBV2	large	CASRQDRGFSYEQYF	TGTGCCAGCAGGCAGGACAGGGGGTTCTCCTACGAGCAGTACTTC
TRBJ1-1	NA	13	TRBV4-1	NA	CASSPGVGTEAFF	TGCGCCAGCAGCCCCGGGGTAGGCACTGAAGCTTTCTTT
TRBJ2-3	TRBD2	14	TRBV6-5	NA	CASAGGATTDTQYF	TGTGCCAGTGCGGGAGGGGCAACCACAGATACGCAGTATTTT
TRBJ1-5	TRBD1	14	TRBV7-9	NA	CASSFGQGSQPQHF	TGTGCCAGCAGCTTCGGACAGGGAAGTCAGCCCCAGCATTTT
TRBJ2-4	NA	13	TRBV6-1	NA	CASSSTVRDIQYF	TGTGCCAGCAGTTCTACGGTTCGGGACATTCAGTACTTC
TRBJ1-2	NA	14	TRBV5-4	NA	CASSLVSGQRGYTF	TGTGCCAGCAGCTTGGTGTCGGGGCAGCGTGGCTACACCTTC
TRBJ1-4	TRBD1	16	TRBV6-1	once	CASSEGVGTGGEKLFF	TGTGCCAGCAGTGAAGGAGTGGGGACAGGGGGTGAAAAACTGTTTTTT
TRBJ2-3	NA	14	TRBV6-5	NA	CASSYRRVTDTQYF	TGTGCCAGCAGTTATCGGCGGGTCACAGATACGCAGTATTTT
TRBJ2-7	NA	13	TRBV9	NA	CASSVQANYEQYF	TGTGCCAGCAGCGTCCAAGCGAACTACGAGCAGTACTTC
TRBJ2-6	NA	17	TRBV27	NA	CASGATEISSGANVLTF	TGTGCCAGCGGAGCTACAGAGATCAGCTCTGGGGCCAACGTCCTGACTTTC
TRBJ2-1	NA	13	TRBV7-9	NA	CASSFASYNEQFF	TGTGCCAGCAGCTTCGCGTCCTACAATGAGCAGTTCTTC
TRBJ2-6	NA	15	TRBV7-6	once	CASSREGSGANVLTF	TGTGCCAGCAGCCGAGAGGGGTCTGGGGCCAACGTCCTGACTTTC
TRBJ2-1	TRBD1	12	TRBV5-4	NA	CATRTGGHEQFF	TGTGCCACCCGGACAGGGGGACATGAGCAGTTCTTC
TRBJ1-1	NA	11	TRBV5-8	once	CASSFSSWAFF	TGTGCCAGCAGCTTTTCGTCTTGGGCTTTCTTT
TRBJ1-6	TRBD1	19	TRBV27	NA	CASSPTRPGQGASRSPLHF	TGTGCCAGCAGCCCCACCAGACCGGGACAGGGGGCGTCTAGATCACCCCTCCACTTT
TRBJ2-1	TRBD2	18	TRBV7-6	few	CASSLGLAGVNSYNEQFF	TGTGCCAGCAGCTTAGGTCTAGCGGGAGTGAACTCCTACAATGAGCAGTTCTTC
TRBJ2-2	NA	13	TRBV7-9	NA	CASSPGVPGELFF	TGTGCCAGCAGCCCAGGGGTCCCCGGGGAGCTGTTTTTT
TRBJ2-7	NA	14	TRBV5-1	NA	CASSWTDARYEQYF	TGCGCCAGCAGCTGGACAGACGCGCGCTACGAGCAGTACTTC
TRBJ2-1	TRBD2	17	TRBV7-9	NA	CASSYDGGTSVYNEQFF	TGTGCCAGCAGCTACGACGGTGGGACTAGCGTATACAATGAGCAGTTCTTC
TRBJ1-3	NA	16	TRBV9	once	CASSVSAGVSGNTIYF	TGTGCCAGCAGCGTAAGTGCAGGGGTGTCTGGAAACACCATATATTTT
TRBJ1-2	NA	11	TRBV10-2	NA	CATDGNYGYTF	TGCGCCACTGACGGTAACTATGGCTACACCTTC
TRBJ1-1	NA	12	TRBV28	NA	CASSFGYAEAFF	TGTGCCAGCAGTTTTGGATATGCTGAAGCTTTCTTT